This TCR beta chain was captured in a study of T cells in Graves' hyperthyroidism and ophthalmopathy (dated by TCRdb to the late 2010s). Notes on the research overall: A discovery cohort of around 100 patients, roughly 45 with Graves' ophthalmopathy and more than 55 with stable Graves' hyperthyroidism, was used to find distinguishing TCR V-J signatures. An independent validation cohort of about 20 hyperthyroidism patients and over 15 patients who later progressed to ophthalmopathy tested prospective prediction of ophthalmopathy. Thyroid tissue and blood T-cell repertoires from six Graves' hyperthyroidism patients were also compared in the study. TCR Vbeta CDR3 sequencing of 135 peripheral blood samples (under 45 ophthalmopathy, about 75 hyperthyroidism and approximately 17 progressor patients) is reported in the paper. After sampling, hyperthyroidism patients received methimazole starting at 30 mg daily, and ophthalmopathy patients received high-dose intravenous methylprednisolone. The approximately 95 discovery patients were divided at random into training and test sets in a 7:3 ratio.

The TCR beta CDR3 regions were amplified from the RNA transcripts. The TCR CDR3 was subjected to a first round of RT-PCR using the HTBI primer set and the Qiagen OneStep RT-PCR kit. The libraries were constructed in a second round of multiplex PCR and then size-selected and purified. Paired-end sequencing of the libraries was performed with 100 bp reads on an Illumina HiSeq2000. As for how the authors treated the data: SOAPnuke was used to process the raw data, removing reads that contained adapters or uncalled bases, had a mean Phred below 15, or lacked an exact match to the constant primer or identifier. High-quality paired reads were merged using COPE v1.2.5, and each unique nucleotide sequence was defined as a clonotype. MiTCR v1.1 was used to align clonotypes to the IMGT TRBV, TRBD and TRBJ reference segments. Only V-J combinations with frequency above 0.0001, covering approximately 99% of repertoires, were analysed. The TCS score was defined as F50 (clonal expansion) divided by E x V (chaos), with BLOSUM62-based TCRdist calculated between CDR3 peptides within each V-J. Welch's t-statistics and random forest reduced several hundred V-J features to about 13, which were used in a naive Bayes classifier (R e1071). Thyroid-blood repertoire similarity was quantified with the Morisita-Horn index. TCRdb cleaned the public reads at Q25 with fastp, built clones with MiXCR and kept in-frame beta chains. Every distinct CDR3 protein forms one entry, paired with its most common genes and DNA. For this entry, the V and J calls and clone size follow TCRdb and not the study's own pipeline. This sample holds about 610,000 distinct CDR3 sequences; around 42% were observed only once. The ten biggest clones cover about 8.3% of the sample.

Stable Graves' hyperthyroidism was defined as the absence of progression to ophthalmopathy over 18 months of follow-up. Hyperthyroidism patients were newly diagnosed, had a disease duration of under 2 months, and were aged 18 to 65 years. Any patient with an uncontrolled infection, another autoimmune disease, pregnancy or lactation was excluded. Diagnoses relied on clinical symptoms, serum thyroxine and TRAb, thyroid ultrasound and orbital computed tomography. Total RNA was extracted using Trizol reagent, and RNA quality was assessed on an Agilent 2100 Bioanalyzer. Broad study findings and their caveats: Most expanded thyroid clonotypes (frequency above 0.001) were also found in blood, which suggests that blood repertoires may mirror thyroid immune responses. No statistical method was used to fix the sample size in advance, and group allocation was not hidden from the investigators. Ophthalmopathy was separated from stable hyperthyroidism by a 13 V-J signature model, with about 86% sensitivity and roughly 81% specificity obtained in cross-validation and 80%/75% obtained in testing. In validation, the model predicted progression to ophthalmopathy a median of roughly 6.5 months before onset, with approximately 71% sensitivity and roughly 72% specificity.

Only a few counts were recorded for this clonotype. The target of this receptor is not known. The input lacks base qualities; no much larger clone sits a single base away. Sequencing input: peripheral blood or thyroid tissue (not recorded which). The TCR comes from a woman aged 18-29 years with Graves' hyperthyroidism.

CDR3 reads: CSARDSSGTSYEQYF. The DNA sequence is as follows: TGCAGTGCTAGAGACAGTAGCGGGACCTCCTACGAGCAGTACTTC. This chain is built from TRBV20-1 and TRBJ2-7; TRBD2 agrees with 8 junctional bases. Here V drops 0 bases and J drops 0 bases, and the junction holds 4 bases not matched to any gene. Measured from the cysteine to the phenylalanine, the CDR3 is 15 residues long. This entry keeps only the CDR3 DNA: 45 bases, framed from base 1. CDR1 and CDR2 were assigned from the germline V gene (reference sequence) as DFQATT and SNEGSKA.